These T cell receptor beta chains were read from a single sample in a study of blood T cell repertoires in COVID-19. Assay: immunoSEQ multiplex PCR; the TCRdb copy retains only in-frame clones and omits some. Of 140,000 or so clones listed, just under 85% are singletons. Input material: peripheral blood. Receptors were obtained from a woman over 75 with acute or convalescent COVID-19. The CDR3 runs from the conserved cysteine through the conserved F or W. Each record gives: clone size, V gene, J gene, D gene, CDR3 protein, CDR3 DNA. D genes are given only for firm matches. Expanded clones are given a class, and other clones once, few, many or no size at all.

NA	TRBV19	TRBJ1-1	TRBD1	CASSSGTGWKADTEAFF	TGTGCCAGTAGTTCGGGGACAGGGTGGAAAGCGGACACTGAAGCTTTCTTT
NA	TRBV30	TRBJ1-1	NA	CAWRIGHPNTEAFF	TGTGCCTGGAGGATAGGACACCCGAACACTGAAGCTTTCTTT
NA	TRBV3-1/TRBV3-2	TRBJ1-2	NA	CASSQDATVTPYGYTF	TGTGCCAGCAGCCAAGATGCGACAGTCACACCCTATGGCTACACCTTC
NA	TRBV5-1	TRBJ2-7	NA	CASSWDNYEQYF	TGCGCCAGCAGCTGGGACAACTACGAGCAGTACTTC
NA	TRBV5-1	TRBJ2-1	NA	CASSSQGNEQFF	TGCGCCAGCAGCTCTCAGGGAAATGAGCAGTTCTTC
once	TRBV7-2	TRBJ1-2	TRBD1	CASSLESQGGRTF	TGTGCCAGCAGCTTAGAGTCACAGGGGGGACGCACCTTC
NA	TRBV6-2/TRBV6-3	TRBJ2-5	TRBD2	CASSRARLSGGASEETQYF	TGTGCCAGCAGCCGCGCAAGACTTAGCGGGGGGGCCTCCGAAGAGACCCAGTACTTC
NA	TRBV7-2	TRBJ1-1	TRBD1	CASSRTYGPGQRSNTEAFF	TGTGCCAGCAGCCGTACATACGGCCCGGGACAGAGATCGAACACTGAAGCTTTCTTT
once	TRBV10-3	TRBJ1-1	TRBD1	CAIRRDRGRSEAFF	TGTGCCATCAGGCGCGACAGGGGGCGGTCTGAAGCTTTCTTT
NA	TRBV4-1	TRBJ1-4	NA	CASSQGPGGSRTNEKLFF	TGCGCCAGCAGCCAAGGGCCGGGGGGGAGCAGAACTAATGAAAAACTGTTTTTT
NA	TRBV15	TRBJ1-2	NA	CATSSTVYGYTF	TGTGCCACCAGCAGTACAGTTTATGGCTACACCTTC
once	TRBV5-1	TRBJ2-1	NA	CASSLEPVNEQFF	TGCGCCAGCAGCCTGGAGCCGGTGAATGAGCAGTTCTTC
NA	TRBV25-1	TRBJ1-2	TRBD1	CASSHDRGPPPGYTF	TGTGCCAGCAGCCATGACAGGGGTCCCCCGCCGGGCTACACCTTC
NA	TRBV9	TRBJ1-2	TRBD1	CASSVDRNRGYTF	TGTGCCAGCAGCGTGGACAGGAATAGGGGCTACACCTTC